The T cell receptor beta chain under discussion was sequenced for a study of cytomegalovirus exposure and HLA in healthy donors. On the study more broadly: Of roughly 400 genotyped donors, roughly 81% grouped in the Caucasian-associated ancestry cluster.

Trimming stripped 0 bases from V and 4 bases from J, with 8 bases between. This CDR3 has 14 residues. CDR1 and CDR2 (germline): SGHRS, YFSETQ. The PCR was carried out with 60 Vbeta primers and 13 Jbeta primers. Profiling relied on immunoSEQ multiplex PCR, and the TCRdb table lists in-frame clones only, not all of them. The sample lists approximately 190,000 clones, more than 75% occurring once. The sequence derives from a woman in her 50s in good health and CMV-seropositive. The chain carries TRBV5-1 and TRBJ2-1; D is undetermined. Sequencing was done on a sample of PBMCs. CDR3 in amino acids: CASSLEHVYNEQFF. The DNA of the CDR3 is TGCGCCAGCAGCTTGGAACACGTGTACAATGAGCAGTTCTTC. Full variable domain (outside the CDR3, taken from reference TRBV5-1 and TRBJ2-1): KAGVTQTPRYLIKTRGQQVTLSCSPISGHRSVSWYQQTPGQGLQFLFEYFSETQRNKGNFPGRFSGRQFSNSRSEMNVSTLELGDSALYLCASSLEHVYNEQFFGPGTRLTVL.